The sequence of this T cell receptor beta chain was determined in a study of identical twins (dated by TCRdb to about 2016). In terms of the full investigation: TCR alpha and beta repertoires from monozygotic twins, unrelated adults of various ages and cord blood were deep-sequenced to test whether fetal clonotypes persist. To rule out contamination, replicate twin experiments were performed at different times with different library preparation protocols. Beyond this particular receptor, the publication reports: Abundant cord blood beta clonotypes carried fewer insertions; young adult naive repertoires showed a weaker similar trend, while memory repertoires showed none. Out-of-frame TCR alpha sharing in monozygotic twins was systematically underestimated by recombination models, whereas sharing between unrelated individuals was in agreement with the recombination models. Zero-insertion analyses could be partly confounded by invariant T cells such as MAIT and iNKT, although diverse VJ usage argued against such confounding for most clonotypes. Compared with coincidental sharing between unrelated individuals, an excess of low generation-probability sequences was observed among out-of-frame TCR alpha sequences shared between twins. Excess twin sharing in beta out-of-frame sequences was weaker because fewer shared sequences lowered the signal-to-noise ratio. Because the same donors could not be followed over many years, the conclusions relied on cross-sectional statistical analysis.

This clonotype was counted between two and nine times. Its antigen is not yet known. No base quality information exists; no much larger clone differs at one position. Libraries were constructed by 5' RACE. Sequencing used an Illumina HiSeq 2000. Template switching added a universal primer binding site, and the final cDNA carried a unique molecular identifier that allowed TCR cDNA molecules to be counted accurately. Specific primers in the conserved constant-segment region were used to synthesize first-strand cDNA for the TCR alpha and beta chains. To control for contamination, every cDNA library carried two barcodes: a SMART-Mk sample barcode plus Illumina barcodes. TruSeq adapter sequences along with Illumina sample barcodes were introduced in two successive PCR steps. TCR alpha and beta cDNA libraries were sequenced on the Illumina HiSeq platform with custom primers. The paper's processing steps were these. MiGEC was used to process raw reads and extract unique molecular identifiers, and MiXCR was used to find CDR3 positions. Recombination models were inferred per individual with the repgenHMM and IGoR tools using an EM algorithm. Shared clonotypes were analyzed with the tcR package in R, and sharing was normalized by the product of cloneset sizes. Out-of-frame nonproductive sequences were analyzed to study raw recombination free of thymic and clonal selection effects. In-frame beta chains were kept once TCRdb had trimmed the public reads at Q25 with fastp and called clones with MiXCR. Merged by CDR3 protein, the rows form single entries marked with the most common genes and DNA. The V and J calls were determined by TCRdb, not by the authors. The sample profile shows hundreds of thousands of distinct CDR3 sequences; 15% to 20% of them were found once. About an eighth of the sample rests with the top ten.

CDR1 and CDR2 are drawn from the germline V gene: KGHDR, SFDVKD. V loses 9 bases, J loses 2 bases, and the germline ends lie 13 bases apart. Spanning cysteine to phenylalanine, the CDR3 consists of 13 amino acids. The read is trimmed to its CDR3 DNA, 39 bases read in frame from base 1. Every donor was a healthy Caucasian. The twin cohort consisted of three pairs of female monozygotic twins, all aged about 18 to 29 years. The RNA used for TCR libraries was isolated from peripheral blood mononuclear cells. These same data were also listed under a study on T cells expressing NK-cell markers. Taken from the second paper: Three sorted T-cell subsets (CD3+CD56+NKG2C+, CD3+CD56+NKG2C- and CD3+CD56-NKG2C+) from under 10 donors had their TCR beta-chain repertoires profiled. Among the eight sequenced donors, only one was HCMV-seronegative, while the other seven were HCMV-seropositive. In several experiments an anti-gammadeltaTCR antibody was added to restrict sorting to alphabetaTCR-expressing T cells. In over five donors, the dominant CD3+CD56+NKG2C+ clonotypes were among the top 10 CD8+ clonotypes and accounted for 1.0-7.0% of CD8+ T cells. Those dominant clonotypes were again the most abundant among CD3+CD56-NKG2C+ cells in a handful of donors, at about 25-60.1%. Whether the expanded NKG2C-expressing T cell clones were specific for HCMV antigens was left unclear. The eight sequenced donors were randomly selected healthy volunteers, three men and five women. HCMV serostatus was determined by detecting HCMV-specific IgG in serum with a commercial ELISA kit. Bulk peripheral blood T-cell repertoires were additionally sequenced from unsorted PBMC for over five donors. Reads were demultiplexed and grouped by UMI with MIGEC, and clonotypes were assembled and quantified with MiTCR. To exclude erroneous sequences, only TCR cDNA sequences supported by at least two reads were retained. Downstream repertoire analysis used the tcR package, and clonotypes were matched across fractions by CDR3 nucleotide sequence plus V segment. VDJmatch was used to annotate antigen specificity against VDJdb, with one amino acid substitution in CDR3 permitted.

This TCR derives from a woman aged 18-35 years in good health. Recombination joined TRBV24-1 with TRBJ2-7, with no D gene named confidently. Sequencing used PBMCs. The base sequence is TGTGCCACCCTTCTCGACATCGCCTACGAGCAGTACTTC. This gives the protein CATLLDIAYEQYF.